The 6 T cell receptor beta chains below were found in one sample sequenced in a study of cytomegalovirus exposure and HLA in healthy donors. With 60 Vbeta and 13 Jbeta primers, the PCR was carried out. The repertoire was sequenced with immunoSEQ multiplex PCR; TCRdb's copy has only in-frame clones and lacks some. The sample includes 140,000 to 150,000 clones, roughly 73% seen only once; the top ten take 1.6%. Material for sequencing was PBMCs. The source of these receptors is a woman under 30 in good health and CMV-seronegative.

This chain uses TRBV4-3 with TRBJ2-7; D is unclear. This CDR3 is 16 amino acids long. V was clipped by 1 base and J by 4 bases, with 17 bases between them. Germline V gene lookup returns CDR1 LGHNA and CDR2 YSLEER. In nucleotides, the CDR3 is TGCGCCAGCAGCCAAGGAGGAGCCGGTCAAGCATACGAGCAGTACTTC. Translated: CASSQGGAGQAYEQYF.

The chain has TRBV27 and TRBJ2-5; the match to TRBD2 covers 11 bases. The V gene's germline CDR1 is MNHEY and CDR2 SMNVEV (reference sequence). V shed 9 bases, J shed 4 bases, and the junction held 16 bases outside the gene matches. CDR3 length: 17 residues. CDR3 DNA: TGTGCCAGTAACGAAGCGGGTAGCGGGGGGGCTTTAGAGACCCAGTACTTC. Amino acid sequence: CASNEAGSGGALETQYF.

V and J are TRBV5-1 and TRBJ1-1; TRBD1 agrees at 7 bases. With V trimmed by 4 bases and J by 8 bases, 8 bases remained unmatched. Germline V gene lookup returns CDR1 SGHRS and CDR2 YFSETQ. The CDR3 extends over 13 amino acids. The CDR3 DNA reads TGCGCCAGCAGCACCGGACAGGACGAAGAAGCTTTCTTT. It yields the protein CASSTGQDEEAFF. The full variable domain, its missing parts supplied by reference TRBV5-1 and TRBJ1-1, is KAGVTQTPRYLIKTRGQQVTLSCSPISGHRSVSWYQQTPGQGLQFLFEYFSETQRNKGNFPGRFSGRQFSNSRSEMNVSTLELGDSALYLCASSTGQDEEAFFGQGTRLTVV.

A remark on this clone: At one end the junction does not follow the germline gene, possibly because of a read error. CDR3 coding DNA: TGTGCCATCAGTGAGTCGTGGGGACAGGGAAACTCTGGCTACACCTTC. Protein: CAISESWGQGNSGYTF. The chain has TRBV10-3 and TRBJ1-2; TRBD1 agrees at 9 bases. This CDR3 has 16 amino acids. Germline V gene sequence: CDR1 ENHRY, CDR2 SYGVKD.

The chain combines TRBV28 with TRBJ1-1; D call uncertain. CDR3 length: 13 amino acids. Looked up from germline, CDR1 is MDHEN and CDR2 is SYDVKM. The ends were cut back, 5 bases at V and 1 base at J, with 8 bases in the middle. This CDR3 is CASSDHRNTEAFF. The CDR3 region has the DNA TGTGCCAGCAGTGATCACAGGAACACTGAAGCTTTCTTT.

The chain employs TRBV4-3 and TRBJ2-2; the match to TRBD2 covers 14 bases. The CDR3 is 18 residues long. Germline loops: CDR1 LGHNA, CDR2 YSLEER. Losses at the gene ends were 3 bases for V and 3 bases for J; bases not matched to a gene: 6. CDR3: CASSQGTSGRGDTGELFF. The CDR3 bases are TGCGCCAGCAGCCAGGGGACTAGCGGGAGAGGCGACACCGGGGAGCTGTTTTTT.